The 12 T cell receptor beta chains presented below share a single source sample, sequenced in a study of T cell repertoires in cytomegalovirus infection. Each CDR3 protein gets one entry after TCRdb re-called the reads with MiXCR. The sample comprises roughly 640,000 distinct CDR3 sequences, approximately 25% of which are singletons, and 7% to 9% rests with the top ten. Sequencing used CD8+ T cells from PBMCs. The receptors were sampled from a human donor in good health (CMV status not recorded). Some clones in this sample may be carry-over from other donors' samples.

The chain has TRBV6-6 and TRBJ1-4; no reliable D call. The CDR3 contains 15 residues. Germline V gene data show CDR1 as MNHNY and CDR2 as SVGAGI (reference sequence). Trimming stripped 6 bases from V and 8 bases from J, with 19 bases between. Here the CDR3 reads CASRRETAEWEKLFF. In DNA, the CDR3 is TGTGCCAGCAGGCGGGAGACCGCGGAGTGGGAAAAACTGTTTTTT.

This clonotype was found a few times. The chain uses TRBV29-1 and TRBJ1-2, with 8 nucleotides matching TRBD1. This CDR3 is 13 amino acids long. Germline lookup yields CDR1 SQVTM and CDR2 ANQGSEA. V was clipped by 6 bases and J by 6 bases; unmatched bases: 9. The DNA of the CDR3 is TGCAGCGTGGACAGGGAGGTGACGGATGGCTACACCTTC. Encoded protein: CSVDREVTDGYTF.

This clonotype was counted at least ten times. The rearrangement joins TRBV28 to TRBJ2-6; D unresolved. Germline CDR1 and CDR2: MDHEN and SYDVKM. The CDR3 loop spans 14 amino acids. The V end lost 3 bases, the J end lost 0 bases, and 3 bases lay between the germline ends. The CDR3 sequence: CASSFFSGANVLTF. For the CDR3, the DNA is TGTGCCAGCAGTTTCTTCTCTGGGGCCAACGTCCTGACTTTC.

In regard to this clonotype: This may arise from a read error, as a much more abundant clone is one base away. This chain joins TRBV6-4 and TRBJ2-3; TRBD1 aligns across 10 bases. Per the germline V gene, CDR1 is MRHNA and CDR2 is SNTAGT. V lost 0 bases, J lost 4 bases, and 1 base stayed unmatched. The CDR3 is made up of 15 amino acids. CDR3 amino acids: CASSDSTGGADTQYF. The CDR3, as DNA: TGTGCCAGCAGTGACTCGACAGGGGGCGCAGATACGCAGTATTTT.

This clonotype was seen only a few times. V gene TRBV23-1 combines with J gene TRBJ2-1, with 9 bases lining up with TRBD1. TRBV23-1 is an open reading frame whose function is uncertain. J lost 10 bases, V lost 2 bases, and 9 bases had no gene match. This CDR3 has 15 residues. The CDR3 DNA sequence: TGCGCCAGCAGTCAAGACCGGGACAGGGTGAAAGAGCAGTTCTTC. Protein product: CASSQDRDRVKEQFF.

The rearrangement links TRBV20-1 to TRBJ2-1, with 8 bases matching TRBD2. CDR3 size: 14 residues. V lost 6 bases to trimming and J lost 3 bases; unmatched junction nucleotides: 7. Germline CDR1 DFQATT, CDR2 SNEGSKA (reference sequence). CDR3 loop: CSAPTSGDYNEQFF. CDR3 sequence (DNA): TGCAGTGCGCCAACTAGCGGAGACTACAATGAGCAGTTCTTC.

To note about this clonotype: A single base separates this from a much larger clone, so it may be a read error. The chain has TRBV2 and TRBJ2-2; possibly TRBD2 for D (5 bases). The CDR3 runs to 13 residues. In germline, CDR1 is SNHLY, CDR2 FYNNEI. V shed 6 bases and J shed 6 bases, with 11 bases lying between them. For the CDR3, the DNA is TGTGCCAGCAGAGACGGGGATGCCGGGGAGCTGTTTTTT. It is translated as CASRDGDAGELFF.

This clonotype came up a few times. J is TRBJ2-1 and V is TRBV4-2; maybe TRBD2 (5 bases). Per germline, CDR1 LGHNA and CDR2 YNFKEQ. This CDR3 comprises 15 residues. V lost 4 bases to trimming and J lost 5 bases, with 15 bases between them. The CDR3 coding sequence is TGTGCCAGCAGCCGAAATAGCGCGGCCAACAATGAGCAGTTCTTC. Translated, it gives CASSRNSAANNEQFF.

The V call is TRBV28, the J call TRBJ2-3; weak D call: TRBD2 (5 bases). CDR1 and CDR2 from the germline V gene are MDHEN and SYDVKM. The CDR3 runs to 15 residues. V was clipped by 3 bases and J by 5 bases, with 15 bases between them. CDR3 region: CASSFGPAGEDTQYF. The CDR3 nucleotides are TGTGCCAGCAGTTTCGGACCCGCCGGGGAAGATACGCAGTATTTT.

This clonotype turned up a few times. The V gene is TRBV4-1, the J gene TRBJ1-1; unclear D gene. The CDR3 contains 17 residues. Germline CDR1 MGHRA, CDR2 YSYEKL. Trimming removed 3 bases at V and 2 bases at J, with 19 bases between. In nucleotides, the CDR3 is TGCGCCAGCAGCCATCCAAAGGAGGGCCGGGGAAACACTGAAGCTTTCTTT. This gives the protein CASSHPKEGRGNTEAFF.

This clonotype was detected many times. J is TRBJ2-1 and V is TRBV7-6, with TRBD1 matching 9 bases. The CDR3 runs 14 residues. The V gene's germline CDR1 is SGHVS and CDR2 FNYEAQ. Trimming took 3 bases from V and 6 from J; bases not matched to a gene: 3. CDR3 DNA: TGTGCCAGCAGCTTCGGGACAGGGATCAATGAGCAGTTCTTC. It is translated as CASSFGTGINEQFF. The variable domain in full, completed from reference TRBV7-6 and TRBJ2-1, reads GAGVSQSPRYKVTKRGQDVALRCDPISGHVSLYWYRQALGQGPEFLTYFNYEAQQDKSGLPNDRFSAERPEGSISTLTIQRTEQRDSAMYRCASSFGTGINEQFFGPGTRLTVL.

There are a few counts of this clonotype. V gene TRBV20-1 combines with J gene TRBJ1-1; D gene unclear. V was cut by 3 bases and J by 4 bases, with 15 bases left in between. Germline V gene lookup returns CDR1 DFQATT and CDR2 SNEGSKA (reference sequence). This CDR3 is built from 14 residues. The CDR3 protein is CSASLAGWGTEAFF. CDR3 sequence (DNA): TGCAGTGCTAGTTTGGCAGGATGGGGCACTGAAGCTTTCTTT.